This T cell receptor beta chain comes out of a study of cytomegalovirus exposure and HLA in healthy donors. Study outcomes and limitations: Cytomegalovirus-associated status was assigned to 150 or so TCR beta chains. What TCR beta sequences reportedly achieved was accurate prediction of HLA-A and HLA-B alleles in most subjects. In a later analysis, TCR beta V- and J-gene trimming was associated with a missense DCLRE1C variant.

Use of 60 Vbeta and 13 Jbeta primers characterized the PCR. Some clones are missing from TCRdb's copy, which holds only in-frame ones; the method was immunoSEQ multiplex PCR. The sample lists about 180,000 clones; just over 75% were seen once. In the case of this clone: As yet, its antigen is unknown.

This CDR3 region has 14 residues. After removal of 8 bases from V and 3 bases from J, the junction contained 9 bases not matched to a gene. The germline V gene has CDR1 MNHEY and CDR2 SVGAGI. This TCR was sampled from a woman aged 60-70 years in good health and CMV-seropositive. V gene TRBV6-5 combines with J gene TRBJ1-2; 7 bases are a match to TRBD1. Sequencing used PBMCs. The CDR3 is CASFTGAAHYGYTF. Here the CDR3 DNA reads TGTGCCAGCTTTACAGGGGCCGCACACTATGGCTACACCTTC.